Following are 13 T cell receptor beta chains from one sample sequenced in a study of cytomegalovirus exposure and HLA in healthy donors. The PCR employed 60 Vbeta primers together with 13 Jbeta primers. Data came from immunoSEQ multiplex PCR; TCRdb stores just in-frame clones and leaves some out. The table records around 100,000 clones, 50% to 75% of them present only once. Sequences were obtained from PBMCs. These receptors were taken from a man younger than 45 in good health and CMV-seronegative.

This sequence joins TRBV11-1 and TRBJ1-1; a possible D gene is TRBD1 (5 bases). The CDR3 is 14 residues long. Trimming shortened V by 7 bases and J by 2 bases, and 14 bases separated the two germline ends. The germline gives CDR1 SGHAT, CDR2 FQDESV (reference sequence). CDR3 sequence: CASTFGGGNTEAFF. The CDR3 region has the DNA TGTGCCAGCACCTTCGGCGGGGGTAACACTGAAGCTTTCTTT.

This clone was counted between two and nine times. The chain recombines TRBV6-5 with TRBJ2-7; 8 bases fit TRBD1. The CDR3 is 16 amino acids. The junction had 11 bases not matched to a gene; V was cut back by 4 bases and J by 3 bases. Germline loops: CDR1 MNHEY, CDR2 SVGAGI. The CDR3 DNA follows: TGTGCCAGCAGTTCCACGCCGGGGACAGGTTACTACGAGCAGTACTTC. Translated: CASSSTPGTGYYEQYF.

Here the CDR3 DNA reads TGTGCCAGCAGCGTAGGGGGGCCACCCCTCCACTTT. Protein product: CASSVGGPPLHF. This chain links TRBV9 with TRBJ1-6, with D possibly being TRBD1 (6 bases). Germline CDR1 reads SGDLS; CDR2 reads YYNGEE. Trimming took 0 bases from V and 11 from J, leaving 6 bases between them. The CDR3 loop spans 12 amino acids.

The chain employs TRBV7-3 and TRBJ1-6; 8 bases are shared with TRBD1. The V gene's germline CDR1 is SGHTA and CDR2 FQGTGA. There are 14 residues in the CDR3. Trimming at V came to 5 bases and at J to 8 bases, leaving 5 bases not matched to a gene. CDR3 sequence reads: CASSRTGTDSPLHF. CDR3 sequence (DNA): TGTGCCAGCAGCCGGACAGGGACGGATTCACCCCTCCACTTT.

The chain combines TRBV19 with TRBJ1-1; D is undetermined. This CDR3 region has 13 residues. CDR1 and CDR2 (germline): LNHDA, SQIVND (reference sequence). The V and J ends lost 3 bases and 3 bases respectively, with 8 bases between them. CDR3 nucleotide sequence: TGTGCCAGTAGTATCCCGTCTTACACTGAAGCTTTCTTT. The encoded protein is CASSIPSYTEAFF. Full variable domain (outside the CDR3, taken from reference TRBV19 and TRBJ1-1): DGGITQSPKYLFRKEGQNVTLSCEQNLNHDAMYWYRQDPGQGLRLIYYSQIVNDFQKGDIAEGYSVSREKKESFPLTVTSAQKNPTAFYLCASSIPSYTEAFFGQGTRLTVV.

This clone was picked up one time. This sequence joins TRBV6-6 and TRBJ2-4; a possible D gene is TRBD1 (6 bases). Trimming removed 5 bases at V and 0 bases at J, with 11 bases between. Germline CDR1 and CDR2: MNHNY and SVGAGI (reference sequence). The CDR3 contains 15 residues. Here the CDR3 DNA reads TGTGCCAGCAGTGTATCCAGGGGAGCCAAAAACATTCAGTACTTC. It translates to CASSVSRGAKNIQYF.

The V gene is TRBV7-3, the J gene TRBJ2-7; no clear D. CDR1 and CDR2 from the germline V gene are SGHTA and FQGTGA. The CDR3 sequence is 12 residues long. Trimming removed 5 bases from V and 2 bases from J, with 7 bases in between. In DNA form, the CDR3 reads TGTGCCAGCAGCCCGGGTCCCTACGAGCAGTACTTC. The encoded protein is CASSPGPYEQYF. The entire variable domain, with the rest obtained from reference TRBV7-3 and TRBJ2-7, is as follows: GAGVSQTPSNKVTEKGKYVELRCDPISGHTALYWYRQSLGQGPEFLIYFQGTGAADDSGLPNDRFFAVRPEGSVSTLKIQRTERGDSAVYLCASSPGPYEQYFGPGTRLTVT.

This chain uses TRBV25-1 with TRBJ1-5, with 7 positions matching TRBD1. The germline gives CDR1 MGHDK, CDR2 SYGVNS. The V gene end was trimmed by 1 base and the J gene end by 4 bases; junction bases not matched to a gene: 10. This CDR3 is built from 17 residues. This CDR3 is CASSESSPGQQNQPQHF. CDR3 nucleotide sequence: TGTGCCAGCAGTGAATCTTCGCCGGGACAGCAAAATCAGCCCCAGCATTTT.

This clone has just a few counts. The rearrangement links TRBV9 to TRBJ2-3; weak D call: TRBD2 (6 bases). V shed 5 bases and J shed 3 bases, with 13 bases lying between them. Germline V lookup: CDR1 SGDLS, CDR2 YYNGEE. The CDR3 consists of 14 residues. CDR3 nucleotides: TGTGCCAGCAGGGGGCCCGGGGGTACAGATACGCAGTATTTT. Amino acids: CASRGPGGTDTQYF. The whole variable domain, filled in from reference TRBV9 and TRBJ2-3, reads DSGVTQTPKHLITATGQRVTLRCSPRSGDLSVYWYQQSLDQGLQFLIQYYNGEERAKGNILERFSAQQFPDLHSELNLSSLELGDSALYFCASRGPGGTDTQYFGPGTRLTVL.

This chain joins TRBV6-4 and TRBJ2-3; a weak D match, TRBD2 (6 bases). V lost 3 bases to trimming and J lost 5 bases, with 9 bases between them. CDR1 and CDR2 (germline): MRHNA, SNTAGT. This CDR3 comprises 13 residues. DNA of the CDR3: TGTGCCAGCAGTGAGGGGGGTGGAGATACGCAGTATTTT. It specifies CASSEGGGDTQYF.

This chain uses TRBV19 with TRBJ2-3; TRBD1 matches 8 bases. Germline CDR1 LNHDA, CDR2 SQIVND (reference sequence). The CDR3 contains 14 residues. The J segment lost 4 bases and the V segment lost 5 bases, leaving 5 bases of the junction unmatched. As DNA, the CDR3 is TGTGCCAGTAGTGGACAGGGAAGTCCAGATACGCAGTATTTT. It encodes CASSGQGSPDTQYF.

CDR3 nucleotides: TGCAGCGCAAAGGGACTAGGAGAGACCCAGTACTTC. As protein: CSAKGLGETQYF. The chain carries TRBV29-1 and TRBJ2-5; 8 bases map to TRBD2. CDR3 length: 12 residues. The germline V gene encodes CDR1 SQVTM and CDR2 ANQGSEA. J gave up 4 bases and V 7 bases, and 5 bases lay outside the gene matches.

This rearrangement joins TRBV15 to TRBJ1-5; 7 bases align to TRBD1. Germline CDR1 reads LNHNV; CDR2 reads YYDKDF (reference sequence). This CDR3 region has 16 residues. J gave up 6 bases and V 0 bases, and 8 bases lay outside the gene matches. The CDR3 spells CATSRDSRAGGQPQHF. DNA for the CDR3: TGTGCCACCAGCAGAGATTCAAGGGCAGGGGGTCAGCCCCAGCATTTT.